Sequencing of this TCR beta chain was carried out in a study of T-cell memory formation after mild COVID-19. This clonotype has more than one count but fewer than ten. TCRdb re-called the 5' RACE reads with MiXCR, one entry per CDR3 protein. Found here are roughly 350,000 distinct CDR3 sequences, over 20% of them singletons; the top ten hold around 13%. Sequenced material: PBMCs or a T cell subset sorted from them (not recorded which). This TCR was recovered from an adult woman who had mild COVID-19 (a few samples of this study predate the infection). Cell type and time point are not known.

CDR3 sequence reads: CASSLKLQQETQYF. The DNA of the CDR3 is TGCGCCAGCAGCTTAAAGTTACAACAAGAGACCCAGTACTTC. The chain uses TRBV5-1 and TRBJ2-5; D ambiguous. CDR3 length: 14 amino acids. The V end lost 2 bases, the J end lost 2 bases, and 10 bases lay between the germline ends. The germline gives CDR1 SGHRS, CDR2 YFSETQ. Filled out from reference TRBV5-1 and TRBJ2-5, the complete variable domain reads KAGVTQTPRYLIKTRGQQVTLSCSPISGHRSVSWYQQTPGQGLQFLFEYFSETQRNKGNFPGRFSGRQFSNSRSEMNVSTLELGDSALYLCASSLKLQQETQYFGPGTRLLVL.